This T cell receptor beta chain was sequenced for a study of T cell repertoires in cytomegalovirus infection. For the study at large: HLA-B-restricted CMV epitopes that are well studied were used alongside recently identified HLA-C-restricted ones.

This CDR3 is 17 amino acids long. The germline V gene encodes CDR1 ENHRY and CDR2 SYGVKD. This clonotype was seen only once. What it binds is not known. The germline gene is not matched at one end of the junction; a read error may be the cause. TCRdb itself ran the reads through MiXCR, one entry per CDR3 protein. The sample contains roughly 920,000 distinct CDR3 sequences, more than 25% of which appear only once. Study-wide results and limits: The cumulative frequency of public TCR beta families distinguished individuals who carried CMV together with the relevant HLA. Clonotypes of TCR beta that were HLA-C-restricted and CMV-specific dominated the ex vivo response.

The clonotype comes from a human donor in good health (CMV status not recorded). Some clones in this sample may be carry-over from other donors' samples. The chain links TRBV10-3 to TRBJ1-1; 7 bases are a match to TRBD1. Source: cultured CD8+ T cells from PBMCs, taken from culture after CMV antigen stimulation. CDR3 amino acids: CTISDKGASPMSTEAFF. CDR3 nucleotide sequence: TGTACCATCAGTGATAAGGGGGCCTCGCCCATGAGCACTGAAGCTTTCTTT.